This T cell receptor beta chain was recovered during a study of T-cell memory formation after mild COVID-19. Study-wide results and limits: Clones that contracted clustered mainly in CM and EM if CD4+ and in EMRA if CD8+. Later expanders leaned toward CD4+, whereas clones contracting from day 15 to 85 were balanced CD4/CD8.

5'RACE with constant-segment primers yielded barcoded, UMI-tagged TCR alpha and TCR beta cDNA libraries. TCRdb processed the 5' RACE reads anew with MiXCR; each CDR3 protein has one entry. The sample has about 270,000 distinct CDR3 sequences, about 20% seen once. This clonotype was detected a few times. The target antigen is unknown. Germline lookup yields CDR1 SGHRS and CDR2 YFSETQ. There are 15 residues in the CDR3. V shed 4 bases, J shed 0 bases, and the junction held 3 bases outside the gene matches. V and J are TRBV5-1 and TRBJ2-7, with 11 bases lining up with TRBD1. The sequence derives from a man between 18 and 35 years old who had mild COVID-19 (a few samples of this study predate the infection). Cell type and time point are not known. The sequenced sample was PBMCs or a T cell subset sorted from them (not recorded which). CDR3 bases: TGCGCCAGCAGCCCTGGGACAGGGGGCTCCTACGAGCAGTACGTC. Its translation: CASSPGTGGSYEQYV.